Each of the 12 T cell receptor beta chains below was sequenced from the same sample in a study of blood T cell repertoires in COVID-19. Repertoires were generated with immunoSEQ multiplex PCR, while TCRdb's copy carries only in-frame clones and drops some. This sample carries about 250,000 clones, 85% to 90% of them seen once, and the ten largest clones take about 1.7%. The material sequenced was PBMCs or T cells enriched from blood (not recorded which). These receptors were collected from a middle-aged man who had recovered from COVID-19.

The rearrangement links TRBV30 to TRBJ1-1, with D unresolved. CDR1 and CDR2 (germline): GTSNPN, SVGIG (reference sequence). The CDR3 length is 13 residues. V lost 0 bases and J 1 base, leaving 6 bases between the germline ends. The CDR3 reads CAWSVGANTEAFF. The CDR3 nucleotides are TGTGCCTGGAGTGTGGGCGCGAACACTGAAGCTTTCTTT.

The chain combines TRBV10-3 with TRBJ1-2; 7 nucleotides line up with TRBD1. Germline CDR1 reads ENHRY; CDR2 reads SYGVKD. V lost 7 bases and J lost 5; bases outside the gene matches: 10. This CDR3 spans 14 amino acids. CDR3 region: CAITATGSSYGYTF. The CDR3 DNA reads TGTGCCATCACTGCGACAGGGTCTAGTTATGGCTACACCTTC.

The J gene is TRBJ1-5, the V gene TRBV12-3 or TRBV12-4; no clear D gene. The CDR3 runs 13 residues. Deletions cut 3 bases from V and 7 bases from J, with 10 bases between. Here the CDR3 reads CASSLGGLQPQHF. For the CDR3, the DNA is TGTGCCAGCAGTTTGGGCGGGTTACAGCCCCAGCATTTT.

This clone was picked up one time. The chain links TRBV7-9 to TRBJ1-3, with unresolved D. V was trimmed by 1 base and J by 2 bases, leaving 12 bases between them. The CDR3 has 16 amino acids. Germline V gene data show CDR1 as SEHNR and CDR2 as FQNEAQ (reference sequence). For the CDR3, the DNA is TGTGCCAGCAGCTTAGTAGGTGGGGAGGCTGGAAACACCATATATTTT. Translated, it gives CASSLVGGEAGNTIYF.

This clone was picked up a small number of times. V gene TRBV7-8 combines with J gene TRBJ1-4; 9 bases align to TRBD1. V shed 0 bases and J 3 bases; nucleotides not matched to a gene: 14. Germline V gene data show CDR1 as SGHVS and CDR2 as FQNEAQ. The CDR3 runs to 20 residues. The CDR3 loop is CASSLALIIGTGIPNEKLFF. CDR3 DNA sequence: TGTGCCAGCAGCTTAGCGCTTATCATAGGGACAGGGATTCCTAATGAAAAACTGTTTTTT.

V is TRBV28 and J is TRBJ1-1, with D unclear. The length of the CDR3 is 12 residues. Trimming cost V 3 bases and J 1 base, with 3 bases left between them. The germline V gene encodes CDR1 MDHEN and CDR2 SYDVKM. The CDR3 is CASSLANTEAFF. CDR3 DNA: TGTGCCAGCAGTTTGGCGAACACTGAAGCTTTCTTT.

This clone was seen a handful of times. V is TRBV4-3 and J is TRBJ2-1; 9 bases are shared with TRBD1. CDR1 is LGHNA, CDR2 YSLEER, per germline. V shed 3 bases and J 7 bases; nucleotides not matched to a gene: 10. This CDR3 has 16 amino acids. DNA for the CDR3: TGCGCCAGCAGCCATCTGGGACAGGGTCGGTCGAATGAGCAGTTCTTC. As protein: CASSHLGQGRSNEQFF.

The chain links TRBV7-2 to TRBJ2-7; 12 nucleotides match TRBD2. The V and J ends lost 5 bases and 4 bases, in that order; junction bases with no gene match: 12. CDR3 length: 17 residues. The germline gives CDR1 SGHTA, CDR2 FQGNSA. The CDR3 is CASSLPRASGRGYEQYF. CDR3 in DNA: TGTGCCAGCAGCCTCCCTAGGGCTAGCGGGAGGGGTTACGAGCAGTACTTC.

The chain links TRBV27 to TRBJ1-2; D gene uncertain. Deletions cut 0 bases from V and 0 bases from J, with 8 bases between. This CDR3 comprises 15 residues. CDR1 MNHEY and CDR2 SMNVEV come from the germline V gene (reference sequence). The CDR3, as DNA: TGTGCCAGCAGTTTATCTTTTGCGGCTAACTATGGCTACACCTTC. It encodes CASSLSFAANYGYTF.

The rearrangement joins TRBV4-2 to TRBJ2-7, with D uncertain. Germline assignment: CDR1 LGHNA and CDR2 YNFKEQ. V was clipped by 0 bases and J by 0 bases, with 12 bases between them. This CDR3 has 16 residues. DNA for the CDR3: TGTGCCAGCAGCCAAGAGCCTAGAGAGGCCTCCTACGAGCAGTACTTC. Translating it yields CASSQEPREASYEQYF.

The CDR3, as DNA: TGTGCCAGCAGCTTAGGGGGGACAGACCCAATACAAGAGACCCAGTACTTC. This translates into CASSLGGTDPIQETQYF. The chain uses TRBV11-3 and TRBJ2-5, with 7 bases aligning to TRBD1. The V gene end was trimmed by 1 base and the J gene end by 2 bases; junction bases not matched to a gene: 10. This CDR3 comprises 17 residues. Looked up from germline, CDR1 is SGHNT and CDR2 is YENEEA. Full variable domain (missing parts from reference TRBV11-3 and TRBJ2-5): EAGVVQSPRYKIIEKKQPVAFWCNPISGHNTLYWYLQNLGQGPELLIRYENEEAVDDSQLPKDRFSAERLKGVDSTLKIQPAELGDSAVYLCASSLGGTDPIQETQYFGPGTRLLVL.

The chain employs TRBV7-9 and TRBJ1-2; unclear D gene. Trimming removed 5 bases at V and 0 bases at J, with 7 bases between. Germline assignment: CDR1 SEHNR and CDR2 FQNEAQ (reference sequence). The CDR3 covers 13 residues. The CDR3 DNA reads as TGTGCCAGCAGCCTTTCTACTAACTATGGCTACACCTTC. The encoded protein is CASSLSTNYGYTF.